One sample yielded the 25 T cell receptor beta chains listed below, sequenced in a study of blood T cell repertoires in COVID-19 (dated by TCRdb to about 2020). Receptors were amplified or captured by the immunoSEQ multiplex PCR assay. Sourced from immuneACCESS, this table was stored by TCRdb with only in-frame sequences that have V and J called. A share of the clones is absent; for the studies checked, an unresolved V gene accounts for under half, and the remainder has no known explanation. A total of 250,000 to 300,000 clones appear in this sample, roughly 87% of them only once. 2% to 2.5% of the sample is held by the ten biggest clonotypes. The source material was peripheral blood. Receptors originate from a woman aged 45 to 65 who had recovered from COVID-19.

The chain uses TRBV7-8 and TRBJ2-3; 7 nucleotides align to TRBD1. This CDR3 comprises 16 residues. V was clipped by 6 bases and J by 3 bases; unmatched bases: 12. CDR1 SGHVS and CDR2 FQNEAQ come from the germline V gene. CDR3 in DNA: TGTGCCAGCAGTCAATGGACAGGTAGTCTAACAGATACGCAGTATTTT. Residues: CASSQWTGSLTDTQYF.

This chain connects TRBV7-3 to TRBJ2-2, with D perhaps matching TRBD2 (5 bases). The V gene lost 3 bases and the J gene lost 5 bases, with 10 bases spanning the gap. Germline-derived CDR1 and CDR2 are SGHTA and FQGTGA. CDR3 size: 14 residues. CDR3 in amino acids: CASSFASRTGELFF. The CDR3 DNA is TGTGCCAGCAGCTTCGCTAGCCGAACCGGGGAGCTGTTTTTT.

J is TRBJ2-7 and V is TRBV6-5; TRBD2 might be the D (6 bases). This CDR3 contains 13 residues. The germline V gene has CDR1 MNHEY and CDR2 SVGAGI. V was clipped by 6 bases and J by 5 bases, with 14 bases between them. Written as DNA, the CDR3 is TGTGCCAGCAGGCCGGGGAGGCGGGACGAGCAGTACTTC. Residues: CASRPGRRDEQYF.

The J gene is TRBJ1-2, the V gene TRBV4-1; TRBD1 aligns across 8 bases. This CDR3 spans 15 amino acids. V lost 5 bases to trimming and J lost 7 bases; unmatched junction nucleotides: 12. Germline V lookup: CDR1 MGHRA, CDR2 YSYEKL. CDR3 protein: CASSTPWTGQGGYTF. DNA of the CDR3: TGCGCCAGCAGCACCCCCTGGACAGGGCAAGGTGGCTACACCTTC.

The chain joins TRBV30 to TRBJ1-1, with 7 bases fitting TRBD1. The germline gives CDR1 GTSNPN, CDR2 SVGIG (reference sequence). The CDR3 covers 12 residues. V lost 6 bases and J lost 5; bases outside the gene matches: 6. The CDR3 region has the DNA TGTGCCTGCGACAGGGTGGGGACTGAAGCTTTCTTT. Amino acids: CACDRVGTEAFF.

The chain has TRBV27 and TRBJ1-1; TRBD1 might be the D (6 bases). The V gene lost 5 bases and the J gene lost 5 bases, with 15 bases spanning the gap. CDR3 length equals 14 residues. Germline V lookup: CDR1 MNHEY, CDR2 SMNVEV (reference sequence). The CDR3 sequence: CASSPRGAATEAFF. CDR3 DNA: TGTGCCAGCAGTCCCCGGGGGGCAGCAACTGAAGCTTTCTTT.

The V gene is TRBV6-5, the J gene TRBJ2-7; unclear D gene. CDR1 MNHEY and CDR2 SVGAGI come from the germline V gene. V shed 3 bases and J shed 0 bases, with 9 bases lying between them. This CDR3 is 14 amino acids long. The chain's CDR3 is CASSYHEFSYEQYF. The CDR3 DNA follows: TGTGCCAGCAGTTATCACGAGTTCTCCTACGAGCAGTACTTC.

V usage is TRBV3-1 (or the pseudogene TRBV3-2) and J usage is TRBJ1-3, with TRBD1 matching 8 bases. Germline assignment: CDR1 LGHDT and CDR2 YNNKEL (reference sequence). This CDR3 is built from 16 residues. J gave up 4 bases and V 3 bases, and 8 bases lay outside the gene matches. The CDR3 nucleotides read TGTGCCAGCAGCCAGGCAGGGGGCATGGGAGGAAACACCATATATTTT. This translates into CASSQAGGMGGNTIYF.

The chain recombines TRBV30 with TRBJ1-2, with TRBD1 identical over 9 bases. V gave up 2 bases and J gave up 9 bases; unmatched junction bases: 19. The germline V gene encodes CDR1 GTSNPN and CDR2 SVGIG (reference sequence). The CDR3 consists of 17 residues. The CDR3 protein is CAWSLLPGTGTNESYTF. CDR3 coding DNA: TGTGCCTGGAGTCTCCTCCCCGGGACAGGGACCAACGAGAGCTACACCTTC.

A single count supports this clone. The DNA of the CDR3 is TGTGCCAGCAGCAAAGACAGGAACACTGAAGCTTTCTTT. The encoded protein is CASSKDRNTEAFF. The chain uses TRBV7-2 and TRBJ1-1, with D perhaps matching TRBD1 (5 bases). This CDR3 contains 13 residues. Trimming took off 5 bases at V and 1 base at J, with 8 bases between the two ends. Germline CDR1 and CDR2: SGHTA and FQGNSA. The full variable domain, completed using reference TRBV7-2 and TRBJ1-1, is GAGVSQSPSNKVTEKGKDVELRCDPISGHTALYWYRQSLGQGLEFLIYFQGNSAPDKSGLPSDRFSAERTGGSVSTLTIQRTQQEDSAVYLCASSKDRNTEAFFGQGTRLTVV.

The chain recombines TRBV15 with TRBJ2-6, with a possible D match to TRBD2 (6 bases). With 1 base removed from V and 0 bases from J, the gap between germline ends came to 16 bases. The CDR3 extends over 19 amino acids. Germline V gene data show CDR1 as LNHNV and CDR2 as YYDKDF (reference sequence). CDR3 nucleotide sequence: TGTGCCACCAGCAGAGCCCCGGGGGTCTTTCTCTCTGGGGCCAACGTCCTGACTTTC. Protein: CATSRAPGVFLSGANVLTF.

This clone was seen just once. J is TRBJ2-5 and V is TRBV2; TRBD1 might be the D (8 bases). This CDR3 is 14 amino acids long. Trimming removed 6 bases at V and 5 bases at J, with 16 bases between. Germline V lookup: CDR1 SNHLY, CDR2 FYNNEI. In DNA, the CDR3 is TGTGCCAGCAGCCAAGACAGGGGAGGGGAGACCCAGTACTTC. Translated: CASSQDRGGETQYF.

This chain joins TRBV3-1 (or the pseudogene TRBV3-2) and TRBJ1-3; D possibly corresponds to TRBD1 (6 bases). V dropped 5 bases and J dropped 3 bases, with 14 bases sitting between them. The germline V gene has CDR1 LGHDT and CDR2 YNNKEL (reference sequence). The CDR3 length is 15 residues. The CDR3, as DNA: TGTGCCAGCAGCGGGTCGGGGGGCTTTGGAAACACCATATATTTT. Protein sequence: CASSGSGGFGNTIYF.

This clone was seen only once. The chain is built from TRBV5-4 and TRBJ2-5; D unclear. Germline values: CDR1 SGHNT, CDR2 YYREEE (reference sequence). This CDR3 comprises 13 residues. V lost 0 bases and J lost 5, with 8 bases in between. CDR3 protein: CASSLERAETQYF. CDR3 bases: TGTGCCAGCAGCTTGGAGCGCGCTGAGACCCAGTACTTC.

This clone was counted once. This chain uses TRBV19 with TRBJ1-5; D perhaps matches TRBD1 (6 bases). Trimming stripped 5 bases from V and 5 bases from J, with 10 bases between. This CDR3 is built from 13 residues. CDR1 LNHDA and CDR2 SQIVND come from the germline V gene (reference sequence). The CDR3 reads CASSHNRDQPQHF. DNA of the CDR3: TGTGCCAGTAGTCACAACAGGGATCAGCCCCAGCATTTT.

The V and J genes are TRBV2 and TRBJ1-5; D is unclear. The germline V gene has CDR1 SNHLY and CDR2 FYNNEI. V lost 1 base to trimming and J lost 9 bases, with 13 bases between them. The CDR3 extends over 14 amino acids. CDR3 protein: CASSEGAVLWPQHF. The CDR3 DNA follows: TGTGCCAGCAGTGAAGGGGCAGTCCTGTGGCCCCAGCATTTT.

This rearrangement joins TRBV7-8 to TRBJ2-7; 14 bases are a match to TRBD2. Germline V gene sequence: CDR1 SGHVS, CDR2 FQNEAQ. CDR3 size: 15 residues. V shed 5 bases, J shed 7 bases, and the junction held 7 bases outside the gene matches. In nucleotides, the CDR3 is TGTGCCAGCAGCCAGACTAGCGGGGGGGTTAGAGAGCAGTACTTC. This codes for CASSQTSGGVREQYF.

The DNA of the CDR3 is TGTGCCAGCAGTTCAGGCTCAAGGCCCCTCCACTTT. Its protein product is CASSSGSRPLHF. This rearrangement joins TRBV27 to TRBJ1-6; D is unresolved. The CDR3 has 12 amino acids. Germline CDR1 reads MNHEY; CDR2 reads SMNVEV (reference sequence). Trimming pared 4 bases from V and 13 bases from J, leaving 11 bases between.

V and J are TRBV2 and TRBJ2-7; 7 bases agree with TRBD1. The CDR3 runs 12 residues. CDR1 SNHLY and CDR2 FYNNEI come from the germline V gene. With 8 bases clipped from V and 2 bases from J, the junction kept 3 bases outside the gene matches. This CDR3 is CASRDSPYEQYF. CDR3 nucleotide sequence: TGTGCCAGCCGGGACAGCCCCTACGAGCAGTACTTC. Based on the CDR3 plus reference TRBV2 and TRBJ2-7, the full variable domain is EPEVTQTPSHQVTQMGQEVILRCVPISNHLYFYWYRQILGQKVEFLVSFYNNEISEKSEIFDDQFSVERPDGSNFTLKIRSTKLEDSAMYFCASRDSPYEQYFGPGTRLTVT.

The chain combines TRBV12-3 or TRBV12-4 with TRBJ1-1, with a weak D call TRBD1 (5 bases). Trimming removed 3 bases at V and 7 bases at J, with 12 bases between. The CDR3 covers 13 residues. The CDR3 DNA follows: TGTGCCAGCAGTTTCGGCAGGGCCCTTGAAGCTTTCTTT. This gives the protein CASSFGRALEAFF.

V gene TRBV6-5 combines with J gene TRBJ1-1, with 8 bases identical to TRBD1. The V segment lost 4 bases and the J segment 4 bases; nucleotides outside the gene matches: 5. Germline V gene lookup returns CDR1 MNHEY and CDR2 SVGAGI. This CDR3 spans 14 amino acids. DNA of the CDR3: TGTGCCAGCAGTTCCGAACAGGGGGGCACTGAAGCTTTCTTT. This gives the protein CASSSEQGGTEAFF.

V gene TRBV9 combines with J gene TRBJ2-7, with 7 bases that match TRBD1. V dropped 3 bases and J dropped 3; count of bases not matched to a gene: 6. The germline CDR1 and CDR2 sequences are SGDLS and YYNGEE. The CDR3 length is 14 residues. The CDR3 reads CASSASGGDYEQYF. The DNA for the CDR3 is TGTGCCAGCAGCGCTTCAGGGGGTGACTACGAGCAGTACTTC. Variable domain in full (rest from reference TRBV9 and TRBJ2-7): DSGVTQTPKHLITATGQRVTLRCSPRSGDLSVYWYQQSLDQGLQFLIQYYNGEERAKGNILERFSAQQFPDLHSELNLSSLELGDSALYFCASSASGGDYEQYFGPGTRLTVT.

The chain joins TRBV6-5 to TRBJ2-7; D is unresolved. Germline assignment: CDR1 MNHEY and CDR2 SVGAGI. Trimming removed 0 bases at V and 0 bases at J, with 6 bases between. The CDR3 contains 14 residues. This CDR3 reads CASSYSKISYEQYF. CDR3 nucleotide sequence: TGTGCCAGCAGTTACTCCAAAATCTCCTACGAGCAGTACTTC.

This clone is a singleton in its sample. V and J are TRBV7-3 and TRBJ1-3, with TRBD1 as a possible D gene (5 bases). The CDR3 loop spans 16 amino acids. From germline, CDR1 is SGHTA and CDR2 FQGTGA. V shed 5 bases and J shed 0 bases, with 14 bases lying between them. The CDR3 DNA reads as TGTGCCAGCAGCCGGACACTTCCGAGCTCTGGAAACACCATATATTTT. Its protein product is CASSRTLPSSGNTIYF.

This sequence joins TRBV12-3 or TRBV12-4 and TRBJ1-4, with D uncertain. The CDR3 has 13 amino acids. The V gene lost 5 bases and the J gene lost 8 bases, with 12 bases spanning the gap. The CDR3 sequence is CASSTRVEEKLFF. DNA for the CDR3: TGTGCCAGCAGTACTAGGGTAGAGGAAAAACTGTTTTTT.